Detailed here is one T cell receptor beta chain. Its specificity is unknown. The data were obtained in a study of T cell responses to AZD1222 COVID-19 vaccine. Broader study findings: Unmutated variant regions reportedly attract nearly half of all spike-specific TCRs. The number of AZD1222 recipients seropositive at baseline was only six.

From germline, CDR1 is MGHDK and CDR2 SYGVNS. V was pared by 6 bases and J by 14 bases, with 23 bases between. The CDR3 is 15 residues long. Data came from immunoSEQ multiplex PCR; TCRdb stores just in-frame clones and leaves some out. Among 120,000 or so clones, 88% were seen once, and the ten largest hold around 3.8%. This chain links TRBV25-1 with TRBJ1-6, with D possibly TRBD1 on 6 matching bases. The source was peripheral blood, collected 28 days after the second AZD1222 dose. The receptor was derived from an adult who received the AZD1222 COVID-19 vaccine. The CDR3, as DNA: TGTGCCAGCAGCCCTCGGACAGTCCCATATAGTTCCCTCCACTTT. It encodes CASSPRTVPYSSLHF.